This TCR beta chain stems from a study of cytomegalovirus exposure and HLA in healthy donors listed by TCRdb under 2017. General notes on the study: An earlier analysis of 587 of the donors reported around 280 Gb of sequence data and around 120 million unique TCR beta sequences obtained from about 179 million T cells. The study combined high-throughput TCR immunosequencing, statistical association of individual TCRs with disease status, and machine learning to predict cytomegalovirus infection status. Across approximately 400 genotyped donors of the cohort, an average of 235,054 unique TCR beta nucleotide sequences per donor were sequenced, and 15% to 20% of those sequences were non-productive. To decide whether each TCR beta V gene segment behaved as functional or pseudogenic, an earlier analysis of nearly 600 of the donors relied on high-throughput TCR beta sequencing. The number of donors typed differed by locus, with about 629-630 for A, B, C, DRB1 and DQB1, more than 500 for DQA1, over 600 for DPA1, and around 450 for DPB1. A later genetic analysis used genome-wide SNP genotypes for about three fifths of the 666 donors, treating that subset as a discovery cohort. The study aimed to test whether signatures of past pathogen exposure could be identified by cataloging public T cell receptors. Every repertoire in the discovery cohort had been generated on one and the same sequencing platform. Alongside the repertoire data, information on donor age, sex, ethnicity and CMV serostatus was compiled. Roughly 300 gigabases of sequencing data and 70 million to 85 million unique TCR sequences were included in an early release covering around 650 HLA-typed donors. The T cell repertoires of 550 to 850 subjects were profiled by immunosequencing and related to cytomegalovirus serostatus. The later analysis used no new phenotypic data to find candidate immune exposures, relying instead on TCR beta sequences and their occurrence across donors. Because of strong linkage in the cohort, five DR-DQ haplotypes were treated as single units for association and clustering. The genetic ancestry cluster associated with self-reported Caucasian donors included 81% of the 300 to 400 genotyped donors. Class I and class II HLA loci were covered by the typing at four-digit resolution. In a later analysis, previously published TCR beta repertoires from several hundred donors were re-analyzed and high-resolution HLA genotyping was added so that TCR occurrence patterns could be studied. A separate validation cohort of approximately 120 different subjects was used in addition to the approximately 670-subject first cohort. Broad study findings and their caveats: Most TCR sequences were seen in very few donors, while some public TCRs were found in many individuals. Some IMGT-functional V segments, including TRBV6-2 and TRBV6-3, could not be told apart with the 87-base-pair reads, so those segments were excluded. In vitro tests confirmed that a few of the cytomegalovirus-associated TCR beta chains recognize cytomegalovirus antigens. In an earlier analysis of a few hundred of the donors, most TCR beta V segments were observed in productive rearrangements about 90% or about 30% of the time, broadly matching IMGT annotations. A later genetic analysis reported fewer N-insertions in productive TCRs among donors in an Asian-associated ancestry cluster than the 666-donor mean. Immune exposure information for the cohort was limited to CMV serostatus. It was suggested by the authors that the approach could potentially be generalized to other disease states and immunological phenotypes. Seventeen rarely observed V segments, including chromosome 9 orphons, were excluded from the earlier analysis of just under 600 of the donors because counts were too low. A later analysis found that TCR association rates varied across HLA loci, with DRB1 alleles showing the most associated TCRs and HLA-C alleles the fewest. In a later analysis, several top co-occurrence clusters were reported to appear linked to parvovirus B19, influenza, CMV and Epstein-Barr virus. The classifier was reported to diagnose cytomegalovirus status with high specificity and sensitivity in both the original and validation cohorts. At a false discovery rate of 0.05, a later analysis linked some 18,000 TCR beta sequences to specific HLA alleles. Most CMV-associated TCR beta chains appeared to be HLA-restricted in a later analysis, and the HLA associations seemed to be driven largely by CMV exposure. Assigning TCR associations to individual alleles was difficult when HLA alleles, especially DR and DQ, strongly co-occurred. The cohort was sequenced for TCR beta chains only, and without alpha or paired-chain data the features that could be detected were limited. Compared with equally common non-associated chains, HLA-associated TCR beta chains in a later analysis were more clonally expanded and had lower generation probabilities. The presence/absence analyses assumed that sequencing depth was roughly uniform across donors, and that assumption may not be true. A further reported finding was that TCR beta sequences accurately predicted the HLA-A and HLA-B alleles for most subjects in the first cohort. In the study, 150 to 200 TCR beta chains were listed as associated with cytomegalovirus. Linkage disequilibrium might explain the correlated functional status among segregating V segments, but an unknown experimental factor could not be ruled out. Because HLA typing was unavailable for some donors at each locus, only the typed subset was used in association tests. In a later genetic analysis, a missense DCLRE1C variant was associated with V-gene and J-gene trimming of TCR beta chains, and the association was replicated in an independent cohort. A cluster of highly shared sequence variants was judged likely to represent a technical artifact of the sequencing pipeline.

In the case of this clone: Which antigen it targets is not known.

The receptor library was made with the immunoSEQ multiplex PCR assay. The multiplex PCR relied on a mix of 60 forward primers for TCR Vbeta segments and 13 reverse primers for TCR Jbeta segments. The CDR3 region of rearranged TCR beta genes was amplified from genomic DNA by a multiplex PCR assay. The Illumina HiSeq System was used to sequence the amplified TCR beta libraries as 87-base-pair reads. In the authors' own workflow: Across the roughly 670 repertoires, a later analysis counted 80 million or so unique TCR beta chains, roughly 11 million of which were shared by at least two donors. A nearest-neighbor algorithm error-corrected the raw reads and collapsed the reads into unique sequences, merging closely related sequences to remove PCR and sequencing errors. To assign V, D and J gene segments, CDR3 sequences were aligned to IMGT reference sequences. Each retained sequence needed at least a six-nucleotide match to both a V gene segment and a J gene segment. A rearrangement was called productive if the CDR3 had no stop codons and remained in frame with V and J, and every other rearrangement was called non-productive. CDR3 was defined by IMGT convention, running from the second conserved V-encoded cysteine to the conserved J-encoded phenylalanine. The earlier analysis of some 580 of the donors excluded any sequence lacking an unambiguous match to a single V gene segment. An earlier analysis of 450 to 650 of the donors called V segments functional above 56.7% productive rearrangements and segregating when the between-donor standard deviation exceeded 5%. To diagnose cytomegalovirus status from the catalog of TCR beta chain sequences, a statistical classification framework was built. In a later analysis, TCR nucleotide sequences were compared against IMGT/GENE-DB human TR gene sequences so that V and J genes could be assigned. Using the TCRdist pipeline, a later analysis assigned CDR3 sequences along with most-parsimonious VDJ recombination scenarios. In a later analysis, each TCR beta chain was defined by its CDR3 amino acid sequence together with its V-gene family, and reads without a unique V-gene family were excluded. A later analysis removed 600 or so highly shared, low-generation-probability nucleotide sequences to deal with suspected cross-contamination and a sequencing artifact. For each public chain, a later analysis derived a clonal expansion index from normalized ranks of inferred template counts within each repertoire. Generation probabilities in a later analysis came from a VDJ recombination model fitted to out-of-frame rearrangements, and those results were checked against IGoR. In a later analysis, hypergeometric tests were used to score TCR-TCR, TCR-HLA and TCR-CMV co-occurrence, with a repertoire-size bias correction applied to TCR pairs. A later analysis estimated false discovery rates by permuting HLA or CMV assignments 20 times. A later analysis grouped co-occurring TCRs with DBSCAN, adding TCRdist sequence similarity when clustering within HLA-allele-positive subsets. Repertoires with fewer than 30,000 or more than 120,000 public chains were left out of co-occurrence clustering, as were four to six repertoires with anomalous nucleotide sharing. TCRdb mirrors the immuneACCESS table, restricted to in-frame sequences. Some clones are absent from its copies; in checked studies, under half trace to an unresolved V gene, and the reason for the others is unknown. V and J calls and clone size are those listed in that table; D and trimming were worked out from the DNA. The sample's records list 90,000 to 150,000 clones. Roughly 4% of the sample comes from the top ten.

The cohort comprised 666 healthy bone marrow donors. Cohort members were all nominally healthy when sampled, although unrecorded immune exposures were likely present. The donor was CMV seronegative and was included in the group of under 450 seronegative cohort members. Every donor gave a peripheral blood sample, and the peripheral blood mononuclear cells from that sample were used for TCR beta sequencing. The Qiagen DNeasy Blood Extraction Kit was used to extract genomic DNA from the blood cell samples. From the germline V gene, CDR1 is SGHVS and CDR2 is FQNEAQ. The CDR3 numbers 14 residues from cysteine through phenylalanine. The kept DNA is CDR3 alone, 42 bases in frame from the first base. Trimming leaves V shorter by 5 bases and J shorter by 7 bases, with the junction holding 9 bases beyond the gene matches.

Sequencing input: PBMCs. The receptor was derived from a man younger than 35 in good health and CMV-seronegative. The V and J segments used are TRBV7-8 and TRBJ1-2, with 8 bases matching TRBD1. In nucleotide form, the sequence is TGTGCCAGCAGCGAGCAGACAGGGGATGGTGGCTACACCTTC. It specifies CASSEQTGDGGYTF.